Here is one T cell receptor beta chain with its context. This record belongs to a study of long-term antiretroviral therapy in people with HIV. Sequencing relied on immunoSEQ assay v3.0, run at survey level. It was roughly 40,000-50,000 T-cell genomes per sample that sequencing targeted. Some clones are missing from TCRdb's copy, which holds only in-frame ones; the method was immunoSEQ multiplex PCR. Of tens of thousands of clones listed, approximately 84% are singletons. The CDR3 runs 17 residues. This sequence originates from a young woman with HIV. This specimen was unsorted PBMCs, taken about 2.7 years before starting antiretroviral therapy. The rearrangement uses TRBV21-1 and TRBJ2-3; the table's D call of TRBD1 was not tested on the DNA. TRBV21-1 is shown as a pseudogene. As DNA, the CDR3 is TGTGCCAGCCCCCCTGACAAACCTCGCACTAGCACAGATACGCAGTATTTT. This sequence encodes CASPPDKPRTSTDTQYF.